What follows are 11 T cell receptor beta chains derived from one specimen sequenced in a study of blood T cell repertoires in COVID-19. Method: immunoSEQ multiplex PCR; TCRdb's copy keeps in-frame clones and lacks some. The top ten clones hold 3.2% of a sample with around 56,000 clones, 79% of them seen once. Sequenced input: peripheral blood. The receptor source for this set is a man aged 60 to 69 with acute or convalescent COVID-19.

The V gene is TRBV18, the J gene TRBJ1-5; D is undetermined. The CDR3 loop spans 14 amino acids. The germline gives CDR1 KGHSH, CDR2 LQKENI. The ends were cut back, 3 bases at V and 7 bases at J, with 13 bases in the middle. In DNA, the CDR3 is TGTGCCAGCTCACCCGCCCAGTCATACCAGCCCCAGCATTTT. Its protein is CASSPAQSYQPQHF.

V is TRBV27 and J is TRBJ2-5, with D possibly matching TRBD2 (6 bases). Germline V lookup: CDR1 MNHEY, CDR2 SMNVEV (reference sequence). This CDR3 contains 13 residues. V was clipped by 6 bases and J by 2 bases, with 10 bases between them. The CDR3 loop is CASRFSGQETQYF. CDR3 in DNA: TGTGCCAGCAGATTTAGCGGTCAAGAGACCCAGTACTTC.

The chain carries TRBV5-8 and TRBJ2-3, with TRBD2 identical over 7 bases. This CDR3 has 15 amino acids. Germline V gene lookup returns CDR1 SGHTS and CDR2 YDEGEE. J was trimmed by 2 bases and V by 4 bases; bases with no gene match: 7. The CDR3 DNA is TGTGCCAGCAGCCTTCTGGGGGGGGACACAGATACGCAGTATTTT. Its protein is CASSLLGGDTDTQYF.

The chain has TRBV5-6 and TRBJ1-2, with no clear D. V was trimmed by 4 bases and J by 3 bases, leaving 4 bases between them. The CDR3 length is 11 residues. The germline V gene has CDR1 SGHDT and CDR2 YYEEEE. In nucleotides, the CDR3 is TGTGCCAGCAGCCTTGACTATGGCTACACCTTC. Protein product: CASSLDYGYTF.

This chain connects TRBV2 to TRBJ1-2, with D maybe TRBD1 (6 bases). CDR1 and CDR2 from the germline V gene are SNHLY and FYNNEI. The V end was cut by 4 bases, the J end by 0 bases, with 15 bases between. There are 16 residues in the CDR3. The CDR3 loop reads CASSGPRDTSNYGYTF. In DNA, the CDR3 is TGTGCCAGCAGTGGCCCCCGGGACACCTCTAACTATGGCTACACCTTC.

Here the CDR3 DNA reads TGTGCCAGCAGCTTAGACTTAGGGCAGGGATATGGCTACACCTTC. As protein: CASSLDLGQGYGYTF. The chain employs TRBV7-9 and TRBJ1-2; tentative D call: TRBD1 (5 bases). The CDR3 consists of 15 residues. Germline V gene lookup returns CDR1 SEHNR and CDR2 FQNEAQ (reference sequence). Trimming removed 1 base at V and 5 bases at J, with 14 bases between.

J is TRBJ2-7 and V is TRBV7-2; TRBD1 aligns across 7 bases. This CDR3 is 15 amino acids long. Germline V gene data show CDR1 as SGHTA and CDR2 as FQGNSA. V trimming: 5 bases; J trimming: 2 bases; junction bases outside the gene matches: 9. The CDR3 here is CASSRNPGTAYEQYF. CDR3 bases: TGTGCCAGCAGCCGTAATCCCGGGACAGCCTACGAGCAGTACTTC.

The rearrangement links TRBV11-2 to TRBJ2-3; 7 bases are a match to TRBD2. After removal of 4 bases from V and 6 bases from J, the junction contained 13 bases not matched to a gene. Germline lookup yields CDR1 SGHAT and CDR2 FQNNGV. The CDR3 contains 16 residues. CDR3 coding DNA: TGTGCCAGCAGCTCCTACTCTAGCGGTACATGGGATACGCAGTATTTT. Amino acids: CASSSYSSGTWDTQYF. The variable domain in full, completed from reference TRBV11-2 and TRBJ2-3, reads EAGVAQSPRYKIIEKRQSVAFWCNPISGHATLYWYQQILGQGPKLLIQFQNNGVVDDSQLPKDRFSAERLKGVDSTLKIQPAKLEDSAVYLCASSSYSSGTWDTQYFGPGTRLTVL.

CDR3 bases: TGTGCCAGCAGCCTAATGACAGGGGGTGAAAAACTGTTTTTT. Amino acids: CASSLMTGGEKLFF. The chain is built from TRBV7-8 and TRBJ1-4, with TRBD1 identical over 9 bases. The V gene end was trimmed by 5 bases and the J gene end by 7 bases; junction bases not matched to a gene: 5. Germline CDR1 and CDR2: SGHVS and FQNEAQ. The CDR3 is 14 amino acids.

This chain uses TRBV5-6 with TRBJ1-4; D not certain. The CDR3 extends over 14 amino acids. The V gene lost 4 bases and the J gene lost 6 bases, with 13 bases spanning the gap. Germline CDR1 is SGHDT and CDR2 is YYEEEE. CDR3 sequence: CASSLLRGDEKLFF. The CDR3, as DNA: TGTGCCAGCAGCCTCTTACGAGGAGATGAAAAACTGTTTTTT.

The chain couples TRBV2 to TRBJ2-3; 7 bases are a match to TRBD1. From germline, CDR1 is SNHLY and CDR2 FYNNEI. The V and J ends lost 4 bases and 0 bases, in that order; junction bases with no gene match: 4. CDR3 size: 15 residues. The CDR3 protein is CASSGQGASTDTQYF. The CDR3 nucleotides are TGTGCCAGCAGTGGACAGGGCGCTAGCACAGATACGCAGTATTTT.